The 20 T cell receptor beta chains in this list originate from one sample, sequenced in a study of T cell clusters in autoimmune cytopenias. TRB was amplified from about 270 ng of peripheral blood genomic DNA per sample. Multiplex touch-down PCR amplified TRB using TRB-A and TRB-B pools in one tube. TCRdb reprocessed the multiplex PCR reads, with one entry per CDR3 protein and no DNA. This listing includes roughly 6,700 distinct CDR3 sequences. These records were also assigned to another study, of T cell repertoires in aging, cancer and after chemotherapy.

Sequenced sample: peripheral blood. The receptors stem from a human donor in good health.

The chain employs TRBV5-1 and TRBJ2-7. Per the germline V gene, CDR1 is SGHRS and CDR2 is YFSETQ. The CDR3 is made up of 15 amino acids. CDR3 sequence: CASRQLPLSGTEQYF.

This clonotype is medium-sized by frequency. The V gene is TRBV6-2 or TRBV6-3, the J gene TRBJ2-3; the TCRdb call, TRBD1, lacks DNA for checking. Germline V gene lookup returns CDR1 MNHEY and CDR2 SVGEGT. The CDR3 consists of 16 residues. The CDR3 protein is CASSYSGQGQHDTQYF.

The chain employs TRBV20-1 and TRBJ1-5. Germline CDR1 reads DFQATT; CDR2 reads SNEGSKA (reference sequence). CDR3 size: 15 residues. This CDR3 reads CSARQDNFRNQPQHF.

The gene calls are TRBV28 and TRBJ1-2; TCRdb outputs TRBD1, but without DNA this stays unchecked. Germline-derived CDR1 and CDR2 are MDHEN and SYDVKM. The CDR3 runs to 13 residues. CDR3 loop: CASSPGGIRGYTF.

According to its frequency, this clonotype is medium-sized (0.01 to 0.1%). The chain employs TRBV30 and TRBJ2-1; the D call from TCRdb, TRBD2, cannot be confirmed without DNA. The CDR3 is made up of 12 amino acids. In germline, CDR1 is GTSNPN, CDR2 SVGIG (reference sequence). CDR3 protein: CAWSKLAYEQFF.

The V call is TRBV7-9, the J call TRBJ1-5; lacking DNA, the TRBD1 call made by TCRdb goes unchecked. From germline, CDR1 is SEHNR and CDR2 FQNEAQ (reference sequence). The CDR3 contains 16 residues. The CDR3 sequence: CASRGETDPNDQPQHF.

V is TRBV6-2 or TRBV6-3 and J is TRBJ2-3; the D gene TCRdb calls, TRBD2, cannot be checked with no DNA. The CDR3 consists of 18 residues. Looked up from germline, CDR1 is MNHEY and CDR2 is SVGEGT. The chain's CDR3 is CASSRRRLAGGPTDTQYF.

This chain connects TRBV6-2 or TRBV6-3 to TRBJ2-4; TCRdb names TRBD2, which stays unverified in the absence of DNA. CDR3 length: 16 amino acids. Germline CDR1 is MNHEY and CDR2 is SVGEGT. The CDR3 loop reads CASRKAGVGVENIQYF.

Its frequency marks this clonotype as medium-sized. This chain joins TRBV27 and TRBJ2-5; the TCRdb call, TRBD2, lacks DNA for checking. Germline lookup yields CDR1 MNHEY and CDR2 SMNVEV (reference sequence). This CDR3 spans 15 amino acids. The CDR3 is CASSYSGLYQETQYF.

This clonotype is labeled medium-sized based on frequency. The J gene is TRBJ1-5, the V gene TRBV6-2 or TRBV6-3; TCRdb's D call of TRBD1 is untestable without DNA. Germline CDR1 MNHEY, CDR2 SVGEGT. The CDR3 contains 14 residues. The CDR3 here is CASRTMTGNQPQHF.

This rearrangement joins TRBV9 to TRBJ2-6; lacking DNA, the TRBD1 call made by TCRdb goes unchecked. Germline V gives CDR1 SGDLS, CDR2 YYNGEE. The CDR3 is made up of 15 amino acids. The CDR3 is CASSGRGGGANVLTF. Combining the CDR3 with reference TRBV9 and TRBJ2-6 gives the whole variable domain DSGVTQTPKHLITATGQRVTLRCSPRSGDLSVYWYQQSLDQGLQFLIQYYNGEERAKGNILERFSAQQFPDLHSELNLSSLELGDSALYFCASSGRGGGANVLTFGAGSRLTVL.

The chain joins TRBV5-1 to TRBJ1-2. The CDR3 is 14 residues long. Germline CDR1 and CDR2: SGHRS and YFSETQ. The CDR3 loop reads CASSDLRALEGCTF.

The V and J genes are TRBV14 and TRBJ1-5; the D call from TCRdb, TRBD1, cannot be confirmed without DNA. The CDR3 consists of 13 residues. CDR1 is SGHDN, CDR2 FVKESK, per germline. The CDR3 is CASSQGQTQPQHF.

The chain employs TRBV7-3 and TRBJ1-5. The germline V gene has CDR1 SGHTA and CDR2 FQGTGA. This CDR3 comprises 13 residues. CDR3 region: CASSLGVNQPQHF.

This chain connects TRBV20-1 to TRBJ2-1; TCRdb reports TRBD2, a call that lacks DNA to check it against. The CDR3 runs 15 residues. Germline CDR1 and CDR2: DFQATT and SNEGSKA (reference sequence). The CDR3 sequence: CSARVEGGQYNEQFF.

This clonotype shows up as medium-sized (0.01 to 0.1%) by frequency. The V call is TRBV27, the J call TRBJ2-3; without DNA, the TCRdb call of TRBD2 cannot be checked. CDR3 size: 15 residues. Germline V gene lookup returns CDR1 MNHEY and CDR2 SMNVEV (reference sequence). CDR3 sequence: CASRGLAGGADTQYF.

In terms of frequency, this clonotype is medium-sized. The chain has TRBV6-5 and TRBJ1-6. The CDR3 extends over 13 amino acids. Germline values: CDR1 MNHEY, CDR2 SVGAGI. CDR3 sequence: CASSVARISPLHF.

Measured by frequency, this clonotype is medium-sized (0.01 to 0.1%). The chain's CDR3 is CASSRSRYEQYF. This chain uses TRBV6-2 or TRBV6-3 with TRBJ2-7. The CDR3 contains 12 residues. Germline CDR1 and CDR2: MNHEY and SVGEGT.

The V and J genes are TRBV13 and TRBJ2-5. CDR3 length: 14 amino acids. Germline V gene sequence: CDR1 PRHDT, CDR2 FYEKMQ (reference sequence). The CDR3 here is CASSLGEREETQYF. The whole variable domain, remainder taken from reference TRBV13 and TRBJ2-5, is AAGVIQSPRHLIKEKRETATLKCYPIPRHDTVYWYQQGPGQDPQFLISFYEKMQSDKGSIPDRFSAQQFSDYHSELNMSSLELGDSALYFCASSLGEREETQYFGPGTRLLVL.

This chain uses TRBV5-4 with TRBJ1-2; TCRdb proposes TRBD1, but this gene call is untestable without DNA. Looked up from germline, CDR1 is SGHNT and CDR2 is YYREEE (reference sequence). The CDR3 has 14 residues. The CDR3 reads CASSLGGGTYGYTF.